This entry features one T cell receptor beta chain sequence. No cognate antigen has been identified for it. One base away there is no much larger clone; base qualities are not given. Libraries were built with the immunoSEQ multiplex PCR assay. TCRdb took over this immuneACCESS table, retaining in-frame rearrangements with V and J assigned. Such tables are incomplete; in checked studies, under half of the missing clones stem from an unresolved V gene, and the remainder is unexplained. The sample yields 40,000 to 45,000 clones; roughly nine tenths were counted once. The ten most abundant clones make up less than 0.75% of the sample. The record originates from a study of T cell changes during pregnancy in multiple sclerosis (dated by TCRdb to about 2019). About the full investigation: Changes in the T cell repertoire over the course of pregnancy were examined in this study in women with multiple sclerosis.

The TCR sequence derives from a female donor with multiple sclerosis, enrolled in a pregnancy study. Sequencing was performed on CD4+ T cells from peripheral blood mononuclear cells, taken before pregnancy.

In nucleotides, the sequence is TGTGCCAGCTCCCCGTACATGGAGGGCTACACCTTC. This sequence encodes CASSPYMEGYTF. The chain couples TRBV18 to TRBJ1-2, with no D gene named confidently. CDR1 and CDR2 are read off the germline V gene as KGHSH and LQKENI. V loses 6 bases of germline sequence and J loses 8 bases, and the interval between the two ends is 13 bases. From the cysteine through the phenylalanine, the CDR3 covers 12 amino acids. CDR3 DNA is the only sequence kept; it has 36 bases, read in frame from the first base.